These T cell receptor beta chains were read from a single sample in a study of T cell responses to AZD1222 COVID-19 vaccine. TCRdb keeps only in-frame clones here, not all; method: immunoSEQ multiplex PCR. The repertoire has 150,000 to 200,000 clones, approximately 94% of them found once; the top ten carry about 1.5%. The specimen was peripheral blood, collected 28 days after the second AZD1222 dose. These receptor sequences come from an adult who received the AZD1222 COVID-19 vaccine. The CDR3 runs from the conserved cysteine through the conserved F or W. A D gene is named only where the DNA matches it firmly. Clone size, where shown, is once, few, many, or a class for clones that have expanded.

v_gene: TRBV12-5; abundance: -; d_gene: -; j_gene: TRBJ1-5; CDR3aa: CASGLGGDQPQHF; CDR3nt: TGTGCTAGTGGTTTGGGTGGGGATCAGCCCCAGCATTTT
v_gene: TRBV7-2; abundance: -; d_gene: -; j_gene: TRBJ1-2; CDR3aa: CASSLAWQGGYTF; CDR3nt: TGTGCCAGCAGCTTAGCTTGGCAGGGTGGCTACACCTTC
v_gene: TRBV2; abundance: -; d_gene: -; j_gene: TRBJ1-1; CDR3aa: CARGRVSSNTEAFF; CDR3nt: TGTGCCAGGGGGAGGGTAAGTTCGAACACTGAAGCTTTCTTT
v_gene: TRBV12-5; abundance: once; d_gene: TRBD1; j_gene: TRBJ2-2; CDR3aa: CASGLGTDRQGQGIYGTGELFF; CDR3nt: TGTGCTAGTGGTTTGGGAACTGATAGGCAGGGACAGGGGATTTATGGAACCGGGGAGCTGTTTTTT
v_gene: TRBV27; abundance: -; d_gene: -; j_gene: TRBJ1-2; CDR3aa: CAPTKTRDFGGGLLINYNYGYTF; CDR3nt: TGTGCCCCCACCAAAACACGGGACTTCGGGGGGGGACTTCTCATTAATTATAACTATGGCTACACCTTC
v_gene: TRBV6-2/TRBV6-3; abundance: -; d_gene: TRBD1; j_gene: TRBJ1-5; CDR3aa: CASSRDRAGYSNQPQHF; CDR3nt: TGTGCCAGCAGTCGGGACAGGGCGGGGTATAGCAATCAGCCCCAGCATTTT
v_gene: TRBV7-9; abundance: -; d_gene: TRBD1; j_gene: TRBJ2-7; CDR3aa: CASSSQPGQGKKRSQYF; CDR3nt: TGTGCCAGCAGCTCTCAACCGGGACAGGGAAAGAAAAGGTCTCAGTACTTC
v_gene: TRBV4-3; abundance: -; d_gene: -; j_gene: TRBJ1-5; CDR3aa: CASSQDITATQPQHF; CDR3nt: TGCGCCAGCAGCCAAGATATTACGGCCACTCAGCCCCAGCATTTT
v_gene: TRBV7-2; abundance: -; d_gene: -; j_gene: TRBJ2-1; CDR3aa: CASSLLKSDNEQFF; CDR3nt: TGTGCCAGCAGCTTACTCAAATCCGACAATGAGCAGTTCTTC
v_gene: TRBV2; abundance: -; d_gene: -; j_gene: TRBJ1-2; CDR3aa: CASSRDWGANYGYTF; CDR3nt: TGTGCCAGCAGTCGCGACTGGGGGGCTAACTATGGCTACACCTTC
v_gene: TRBV7-9; abundance: -; d_gene: -; j_gene: TRBJ1-3; CDR3aa: CASSLGEISGNTIYF; CDR3nt: TGTGCCAGCAGCCTCGGCGAAATCTCTGGAAACACCATATATTTT
v_gene: TRBV29-1; abundance: -; d_gene: -; j_gene: TRBJ2-3; CDR3aa: CSVGVPTDTQYF; CDR3nt: TGCAGCGTTGGAGTCCCCACAGATACGCAGTATTTT
v_gene: TRBV13; abundance: -; d_gene: -; j_gene: TRBJ2-7; CDR3aa: CASSGRDNPEQYF; CDR3nt: TGTGCCAGCAGCGGAAGGGACAACCCCGAGCAGTACTTC
v_gene: TRBV23-1; abundance: -; d_gene: -; j_gene: TRBJ1-5; CDR3aa: CASSSTLSGNQPQHF; CDR3nt: TGCGCCAGCAGTTCCACCCTAAGCGGCAATCAGCCCCAGCATTTT
v_gene: TRBV5-6; abundance: few; d_gene: -; j_gene: TRBJ1-1; CDR3aa: CASSLLQNPEAFF; CDR3nt: TGTGCCAGCAGCTTGCTCCAGAACCCTGAAGCTTTCTTT
v_gene: TRBV29-1; abundance: -; d_gene: -; j_gene: TRBJ1-2; CDR3aa: CSVDQLYGYTF; CDR3nt: TGCAGCGTTGACCAGCTCTATGGCTACACCTTC
v_gene: TRBV7-2; abundance: -; d_gene: -; j_gene: TRBJ1-2; CDR3aa: CASSSPEEGFAYGYTF; CDR3nt: TGTGCCAGCAGCTCGCCCGAGGAGGGCTTTGCCTATGGCTACACCTTC
v_gene: TRBV9; abundance: -; d_gene: -; j_gene: TRBJ2-3; CDR3aa: CASSVVGGPDTQYF; CDR3nt: TGTGCCAGCAGCGTAGTTGGGGGGCCGGATACGCAGTATTTT
v_gene: TRBV5-1; abundance: -; d_gene: TRBD1; j_gene: TRBJ1-2; CDR3aa: CASSPDRGWGYTF; CDR3nt: TGCGCCAGCAGCCCTGACAGGGGATGGGGCTACACCTTC
v_gene: TRBV11-3; abundance: -; d_gene: TRBD1; j_gene: TRBJ2-2; CDR3aa: CASSFRQGTTGELFF; CDR3nt: TGTGCCAGCAGTTTCAGACAGGGAACCACCGGGGAGCTGTTTTTT
v_gene: TRBV5-1; abundance: -; d_gene: -; j_gene: TRBJ1-1; CDR3aa: CASSPLGESTEAFF; CDR3nt: TGCGCCAGCAGCCCCTTAGGCGAAAGCACTGAAGCTTTCTTT
v_gene: TRBV29-1; abundance: -; d_gene: -; j_gene: TRBJ2-2; CDR3aa: CSVGSNTGELFF; CDR3nt: TGCAGCGTAGGGAGTAACACCGGGGAGCTGTTTTTT
v_gene: TRBV2; abundance: -; d_gene: -; j_gene: TRBJ1-3; CDR3aa: CATRRSTASGNTIYF; CDR3nt: TGTGCCACCCGAAGAAGCACAGCCTCTGGAAACACCATATATTTT
v_gene: TRBV6-1; abundance: -; d_gene: TRBD1; j_gene: TRBJ2-3; CDR3aa: CASSDGQGALTDTQYF; CDR3nt: TGTGCCAGCAGTGACGGACAGGGGGCACTTACAGATACGCAGTATTTT
v_gene: TRBV11-3; abundance: -; d_gene: -; j_gene: TRBJ2-7; CDR3aa: CASSLGHTGEQYF; CDR3nt: TGTGCCAGCAGCTTAGGCCACACGGGAGAGCAGTACTTC
v_gene: TRBV19; abundance: -; d_gene: TRBD1; j_gene: TRBJ2-3; CDR3aa: CASSVGTGEPTDTQYF; CDR3nt: TGTGCCAGTAGTGTAGGGACAGGCGAACCCACAGATACGCAGTATTTT
v_gene: TRBV6-6; abundance: -; d_gene: -; j_gene: TRBJ1-5; CDR3aa: CASSPRLGLGSNQPQHF; CDR3nt: TGTGCCAGCAGTCCCCGCTTGGGGCTTGGTAGCAATCAGCCCCAGCATTTT
v_gene: TRBV2; abundance: -; d_gene: TRBD1; j_gene: TRBJ1-1; CDR3aa: CASTRSGQGNTEAFF; CDR3nt: TGTGCCAGCACGCGATCGGGACAGGGGAACACTGAAGCTTTCTTT
v_gene: TRBV18; abundance: -; d_gene: -; j_gene: TRBJ1-2; CDR3aa: CASSPLKELYGYTF; CDR3nt: TGTGCCAGCTCACCACTTAAGGAACTCTATGGCTACACCTTC
v_gene: TRBV6-5; abundance: -; d_gene: TRBD1; j_gene: TRBJ1-2; CDR3aa: CASRIPGQGGVGYTF; CDR3nt: TGTGCCAGCAGAATTCCGGGACAGGGGGGAGTTGGCTACACCTTC
v_gene: TRBV5-1; abundance: -; d_gene: TRBD1; j_gene: TRBJ1-1; CDR3aa: CASSLLQGATEAFF; CDR3nt: TGCGCCAGCAGCTTGCTACAGGGGGCCACTGAAGCTTTCTTT
v_gene: TRBV19; abundance: -; d_gene: TRBD2; j_gene: TRBJ2-2; CDR3aa: CASSTRSGGGAWDTGELFF; CDR3nt: TGTGCCAGTAGTACCCGTTCTGGCGGGGGGGCCTGGGACACCGGGGAGCTGTTTTTT
v_gene: TRBV11-3; abundance: -; d_gene: -; j_gene: TRBJ1-2; CDR3aa: CASSGVEEANYGYTF; CDR3nt: TGTGCCAGCAGCGGGGTGGAGGAGGCTAACTATGGCTACACCTTC
v_gene: TRBV28; abundance: -; d_gene: -; j_gene: TRBJ1-3; CDR3aa: CASRSRGASGNTIYF; CDR3nt: TGTGCCAGCAGGTCTAGGGGGGCCTCTGGAAACACCATATATTTT
v_gene: TRBV2; abundance: -; d_gene: -; j_gene: TRBJ1-6; CDR3aa: CASVERAIGYNSPLHF; CDR3nt: TGTGCCAGCGTAGAGAGGGCGATAGGATATAATTCACCCCTCCACTTT
v_gene: TRBV5-1; abundance: -; d_gene: TRBD1; j_gene: TRBJ2-7; CDR3aa: CASSLEQGLSEQYF; CDR3nt: TGCGCCAGCAGCTTGGAACAGGGGCTCTCCGAGCAGTACTTC
v_gene: TRBV27; abundance: -; d_gene: TRBD1; j_gene: TRBJ1-2; CDR3aa: CASRRTGGSIDGYTF; CDR3nt: TGTGCCAGCAGACGAACAGGGGGCTCTATCGATGGCTACACCTTC